This TCR beta chain was captured by sequencing in a study of CD8+CD57+ T cells in acquired aplastic anemia. Regarding the study as a whole: The same twenty-nine CD8+ CDR3 sequences occurred in patients and in controls.

In regard to this clonotype: Antigen: not known.

Genomic DNA provided the template from which TCR beta VDJ and CDR3 profiles were obtained. TCRdb reprocessed the reads via MiXCR and lists one record per CDR3 protein. The repertoire holds a few hundred thousand distinct CDR3 sequences, 61% seen once, with about 29% in the top ten. The CDR3 has 11 residues. V shed 2 bases and J shed 2 bases, with 0 bases lying between them. The germline V gene has CDR1 ENHRY and CDR2 SYGVKD. The source of this sequence is a human donor in good health. Sequences were obtained from sorted CD4+, CD8+, or CD8+CD57+ T cells (not recorded which) from PBMCs. The chain uses TRBV10-3 and TRBJ1-1, with D unresolved. Written as DNA, the CDR3 is TGTGCCATCAGTGAGAACACTGAAGCTTTCTTT. Protein product: CAISENTEAFF.